Listed below are T cell receptor beta chains from one sample, sequenced in a study of T cell changes during pregnancy in multiple sclerosis. Sequenced by immunoSEQ multiplex PCR; TCRdb stores in-frame clones only, minus some. The profile covers 45,000 to 55,000 clones, with around nine tenths appearing a single time and about 2% taken by the ten largest. Sample: peripheral blood, taken in the first trimester of pregnancy. The receptors shown here come from a female donor with multiple sclerosis, enrolled in a pregnancy study. CDR3s include the opening cysteine and the closing phenylalanine or tryptophan. Clone size, where shown, is once, few, many, or a class for clones that have expanded.

v_call	j_call	clone_size	cdr3_aa
TRBV5-4	TRBJ2-7	-	CASQEGRGTGYEQYF
TRBV6-6	TRBJ1-3	-	CASSYQGSGNTIYF
TRBV4-1	TRBJ1-5	-	CASSQTGQNNQPQHF
TRBV14	TRBJ1-1	-	CASSQDGLGRGEAFF
TRBV4-1	TRBJ2-5	once	CASSQGLLPPGRQETQYF
TRBV18	TRBJ1-5	-	CASSHSETGAGYSNQPQHF
TRBV7-3	TRBJ1-1	-	CASSADSLNTEAFF
TRBV7-3	TRBJ2-3	-	CASSFTGGRDTQYF
TRBV7-2	TRBJ2-5	-	CASSSRLQETQYF
TRBV7-6	TRBJ1-6	few	CASSARGSYNSPLHF
TRBV23-1	TRBJ1-2	-	CASSQSPWRYGYTF
TRBV15	TRBJ1-4	-	CATSTRQGGIGEKLFF
TRBV4-1	TRBJ1-6	-	CASSQRTGGEYNSPLHF
TRBV27	TRBJ2-3	-	CASSLFPRAFGGGVLTDTQYF
TRBV10-3	TRBJ2-7	-	CAISFSPAAYEQYF
TRBV30	TRBJ1-3	-	CAWSVGGASGNTIYF
TRBV7-3	TRBJ1-1	-	CASSLTGTGVTEAFF
TRBV30	TRBJ1-1	-	CAWSVNRRGAFF
TRBV2	TRBJ2-7	few	CASRTGRVEQYF
TRBV6-6	TRBJ1-5	-	CASSYGSGSGNQPQHF
TRBV2	TRBJ1-5	-	CASSRNQPQHF
TRBV29-1	TRBJ1-4	-	CSVVGTGGEKLFF
TRBV19	TRBJ1-4	-	CASSSDREKLFF
TRBV5-1	TRBJ2-3	-	CASSLLTMGTDTQYF
TRBV4-1	TRBJ1-2	-	CASSQAGQGGEGYTF
TRBV9	TRBJ2-2	-	CASSVDVEPGELFF
TRBV19	TRBJ2-3	-	CASSIRTETTQYF
TRBV5-1	TRBJ2-7	-	CASSLGAADSEQYF
TRBV7-2	TRBJ2-2	-	CASSPRAGGGTGELFF
TRBV2	TRBJ1-1	-	CASGGGRNTEAFF
TRBV29-1	TRBJ1-1	-	CSVSPVGAEAFF
TRBV4-1	TRBJ1-4	-	CASSPLGGEKLFF
TRBV5-1	TRBJ2-5	-	CASSLEVGARETQYF
TRBV13	TRBJ1-2	once	CASSSFTTGYGYTF
TRBV27	TRBJ2-2	-	CASSLNAGELFF
TRBV18	TRBJ1-6	-	CASSPPTGGTYNSPLHF
TRBV6-4	TRBJ2-2	few	CASSGGATGELFF
TRBV30	TRBJ1-1	-	CAWSGVGRNTEAFF
TRBV5-1	TRBJ2-2	-	CASSFGRAITGELFF
TRBV11-1	TRBJ2-3	-	CASSLSIDTLTDTQYF
TRBV2	TRBJ2-3	-	CASSEYLIGGGDTQYF
TRBV7-6	TRBJ2-1	-	CASSSPRGPYNEQFF
TRBV7-2	TRBJ2-4	-	CASSFRGENIQYF
TRBV6-6	TRBJ1-1	-	CASRRQGGTEAFF
TRBV7-9	TRBJ1-1	few	CASSLGANEAFF
TRBV4-1	TRBJ2-7	-	CASSQAPRRGGHSEQYF
TRBV2	TRBJ2-2	few	CASGTSDIGELFF
TRBV13	TRBJ2-7	once	CASSLNHGAQGQYF
TRBV7-2	TRBJ1-2	-	CASSLAGTANYGYTF
TRBV30	TRBJ2-3	-	CAWTPGQGVTDTQYF
TRBV9	TRBJ1-1	-	CASSPSEEGWNTEAFF